These 29 T cell receptor beta chains came from one sample sequenced in a study of blood T cell repertoires in COVID-19. This table comes from immunoSEQ multiplex PCR, and its TCRdb copy is limited to in-frame clones, with some not included. Of about 160,000 clones listed, about 82% are singletons. Input material: peripheral blood. The source is a man aged 50-60 years with active or convalescent COVID-19.

The CDR3 bases are TGTGCCAGCAGCTTCGCCCAGCGGGAGGGCCGGGAGACCCAGTACTTC. This sequence encodes CASSFAQREGRETQYF. The rearrangement links TRBV5-4 to TRBJ2-5; TRBD2 matches 10 bases. Germline values: CDR1 SGHNT, CDR2 YYREEE (reference sequence). The CDR3 covers 16 residues. V shed 2 bases, J shed 5 bases, and the junction held 9 bases outside the gene matches.

The chain is built from TRBV2 and TRBJ1-5, with D hard to call. The CDR3 length is 13 residues. Trimming removed 7 bases from V and 0 bases from J, with 7 bases in between. Germline V CDR1 and CDR2: SNHLY, FYNNEI. The CDR3 reads CASKTYSNQPQHF. DNA for the CDR3: TGTGCCAGCAAGACTTATAGCAATCAGCCCCAGCATTTT.

The chain joins TRBV24-1 to TRBJ2-5, with 7 bases aligning to TRBD1. The V gene's germline CDR1 is KGHDR and CDR2 SFDVKD. The CDR3 is made up of 17 amino acids. After removal of 4 bases from V and 3 bases from J, the junction contained 13 bases not matched to a gene. This CDR3 reads CATSDLPGGQAEETQYF. The CDR3, as DNA: TGTGCCACCAGTGACTTACCCGGAGGACAGGCCGAAGAGACCCAGTACTTC.

This clone was counted only a few times. The chain carries TRBV7-2 and TRBJ2-7, with 9 bases matching TRBD2. Trimming took 6 bases from V and 2 from J; bases not matched to a gene: 5. This CDR3 is 14 amino acids long. Germline CDR1 is SGHTA and CDR2 is FQGNSA. CDR3 protein: CASRPTSGPYEQYF. The CDR3 DNA follows: TGTGCCAGCAGACCCACTAGCGGGCCCTACGAGCAGTACTTC.

This chain joins TRBV5-4 and TRBJ2-2, with TRBD2 identical over 7 bases. Trimming at V came to 0 bases and at J to 4 bases, leaving 6 bases not matched to a gene. The CDR3 totals 16 residues. Germline CDR1 and CDR2: SGHNT and YYREEE (reference sequence). The CDR3 nucleotides are TGTGCCAGCAGCTTGGCCGGGGAGGGCCGCACCGGGGAGCTGTTTTTT. As protein: CASSLAGEGRTGELFF.

The gene calls are TRBV15 and TRBJ2-3, with TRBD2 matching over 7 bases. This CDR3 has 15 amino acids. Germline values: CDR1 LNHNV, CDR2 YYDKDF (reference sequence). The V segment lost 3 bases and the J segment 3 bases; nucleotides outside the gene matches: 6. In DNA, the CDR3 is TGTGCCACCAGCAGGGAGCGGGACTGGACAGATACGCAGTATTTT. Protein sequence: CATSRERDWTDTQYF.

J is TRBJ2-7 and V is TRBV30; D may be TRBD2 (5 bases). Germline values: CDR1 GTSNPN, CDR2 SVGIG (reference sequence). CDR3 length: 11 residues. Trimming shortened V by 5 bases and J by 5 bases, and 10 bases separated the two germline ends. The CDR3 DNA reads as TGTGCCTGGGGACTGTTTCACGAGCAGTACTTC. Encoded protein: CAWGLFHEQYF.

The CDR3 nucleotides read TGTGCCAGCAGCTTAAGCACGATTCTTACCAATTCACCCCTCCACTTT. Its protein product is CASSLSTILTNSPLHF. This chain uses TRBV5-6 with TRBJ1-6; D is undetermined. This CDR3 comprises 16 residues. Germline V CDR1 and CDR2: SGHDT, YYEEEE. Trimming took 2 bases from V and 7 from J, leaving 16 bases between them.

The V gene is TRBV24-1, the J gene TRBJ2-7; D might be TRBD1 (5 bases). The CDR3 runs to 16 residues. With 0 bases removed from V and 2 bases from J, the gap between germline ends came to 13 bases. CDR1 and CDR2 from the germline V gene are KGHDR and SFDVKD. The CDR3 DNA reads TGTGCCACCAGTGATTTGTCTTTGCGGACAACCTACGAGCAGTACTTC. Translation gives CATSDLSLRTTYEQYF.

This clone was recorded only once. This chain uses TRBV24-1 with TRBJ1-5; the D gene is possibly TRBD1 (5 bases). The CDR3 sequence is 19 residues long. Trimming cost V 3 bases and J 1 base, with 21 bases left between them. Germline V gene lookup returns CDR1 KGHDR and CDR2 SFDVKD. CDR3 bases: TGTGCCACCAGTGATCCACGGGGGGAGGAGGGGCCGAGCAATCAGCCCCAGCATTTT. Translation: CATSDPRGEEGPSNQPQHF.

This clone showed up just a few times. Other DNA sequences from this sample encode an identical CDR3 as well. The chain carries TRBV27 and TRBJ1-2; 10 bases fit TRBD1. Germline loops: CDR1 MNHEY, CDR2 SMNVEV (reference sequence). The CDR3 consists of 15 residues. J gave up 4 bases and V 5 bases, and 7 bases lay outside the gene matches. This CDR3 reads CASSPRQGAFYGYTF. CDR3 coding DNA: TGTGCCAGCAGTCCCAGACAGGGGGCCTTCTATGGCTACACCTTC.

The gene calls are TRBV18 and TRBJ2-1, with 9 bases matching TRBD2. The germline gives CDR1 KGHSH, CDR2 LQKENI. The CDR3 has 15 residues. V trimming: 2 bases; J trimming: 5 bases; junction bases outside the gene matches: 4. CDR3 nucleotides: TGTGCCAGCTCACCAACAGCGGGGGGCCACAATGAGCAGTTCTTC. Translated: CASSPTAGGHNEQFF.

The genes are TRBV9 and TRBJ2-3; D uncertain. In germline, CDR1 is SGDLS, CDR2 YYNGEE. The CDR3 totals 13 residues. Between the trimmed V and J ends, which lost 0 bases and 5 bases, there was a span of 7 bases. The CDR3 region has the DNA TGTGCCAGCAGCGTAGATATCGGAGATACGCAGTATTTT. Protein: CASSVDIGDTQYF.

V gene TRBV3-1 (or the pseudogene TRBV3-2) combines with J gene TRBJ1-1; D is unclear. The CDR3 runs to 15 residues. CDR1 is LGHDT and CDR2 is YNNKEL in the germline V gene (reference sequence). Trimming removed 5 bases at V and 4 bases at J, with 17 bases between. The CDR3 region has the DNA TGTGCCAGCAGCTCCCGACTATCCCCGGGCACTGAAGCTTTCTTT. This sequence encodes CASSSRLSPGTEAFF.

For the CDR3, the DNA is TGCGCCAGCAGCTCCCCACTAGCGGGAGGCCGCTCCTACAATGAGCAGTTCTTC. Amino acids: CASSSPLAGGRSYNEQFF. The chain has TRBV5-1 and TRBJ2-1; 12 positions agree with TRBD2. Trimming cost V 3 bases and J 0 bases; bases outside gene matches: 7. CDR3 size: 18 residues. Germline V gene lookup returns CDR1 SGHRS and CDR2 YFSETQ.

The CDR3 DNA is TGTGCCACCAGCCAAGGGGGTGGCTACACCTTC. Residues: CATSQGGGYTF. V usage is TRBV10-3 and J usage is TRBJ1-2; a possible D gene is TRBD1 (6 bases). The germline V and J ends were trimmed by 10 bases and 7 bases, with 13 bases remaining between them. From germline, CDR1 is ENHRY and CDR2 SYGVKD. CDR3 size: 11 residues.

This chain uses TRBV24-1 with TRBJ2-5; perhaps TRBD2 as D (6 bases). This CDR3 comprises 17 residues. The germline gives CDR1 KGHDR, CDR2 SFDVKD. Trimming took 4 bases from V and 7 from J, leaving 24 bases between them. In DNA, the CDR3 is TGTGCCACCAGTGACCCCTCAGGGACTGACATCTCGGGGACCCAGTACTTC. This gives the protein CATSDPSGTDISGTQYF.

CDR3 loop: CASSYSGGLDTGELFF. DNA of the CDR3: TGTGCCAGCAGTTACTCTGGGGGCTTAGACACCGGGGAGCTGTTTTTT. V gene TRBV6-5 combines with J gene TRBJ2-2; maybe TRBD1 (6 bases). The CDR3 is 16 residues long. The V and J ends lost 0 bases and 3 bases respectively, with 11 bases between them. Germline values: CDR1 MNHEY, CDR2 SVGAGI.

The chain carries TRBV6-2 or TRBV6-3 and TRBJ2-7; weak D call: TRBD2 (6 bases). This CDR3 contains 16 residues. V lost 5 bases and J 7 bases, leaving 24 bases between the germline ends. The germline gives CDR1 MNHEY, CDR2 SVGEGT. The CDR3 reads CASSLAGRRGLFEQYF. The CDR3 nucleotides read TGTGCCAGCAGTCTCGCCGGTCGACGGGGGTTATTTGAGCAGTACTTC.

The sample holds one count of this clone. CDR3 in DNA: TGTGCCTGGAGTGTTAGCTTCGGCACTGAAGCTTTCTTT. Translated, it gives CAWSVSFGTEAFF. The chain uses TRBV30 and TRBJ1-1; no clear D gene. Germline V lookup: CDR1 GTSNPN, CDR2 SVGIG (reference sequence). The CDR3 is 13 amino acids. The germline V and J ends were trimmed by 0 bases and 4 bases, with 9 bases remaining between them.

The J gene is TRBJ2-7, the V gene TRBV21-1; the table's TRBD2 call for D was not verified on the DNA. TRBV21-1 is assigned pseudogene status. CDR3 size: 13 residues. In DNA form, the CDR3 reads TGTGCCAGCAGCAAAGAACCTAGCTGCGAGCAGTACTTC. This codes for CASSKEPSCEQYF.

The V gene is TRBV3-1 (or the pseudogene TRBV3-2), the J gene TRBJ2-3, with TRBD2 matching 13 bases. The CDR3 contains 21 residues. Per the germline V gene, CDR1 is LGHDT and CDR2 is YNNKEL (reference sequence). Trimming took 4 bases from V and 9 from J; bases not matched to a gene: 25. CDR3 DNA: TGTGCCAGCAGCCGCCGGATTTCCGGGACTAGCGGGACCGGGGTAGGGGTCACGCAGTATTTT. It yields the protein CASSRRISGTSGTGVGVTQYF.

This clone was seen a single time. The chain employs TRBV15 and TRBJ2-7, with TRBD2 matching 10 bases. The CDR3 length is 16 residues. The germline gives CDR1 LNHNV, CDR2 YYDKDF (reference sequence). J was trimmed by 0 bases and V by 3 bases; bases with no gene match: 5. The CDR3 DNA reads as TGTGCCACCAGCAGGGGCCTAGCGGGGGACTCCTACGAGCAGTACTTC. Translated: CATSRGLAGDSYEQYF.

The chain uses TRBV29-1 and TRBJ2-1, with D perhaps TRBD2 (6 bases). Germline CDR1 reads SQVTM; CDR2 reads ANQGSEA. Trimming removed 6 bases from V and 8 bases from J, with 20 bases in between. The CDR3 spans 14 residues. This CDR3 is CSVPPFAGMYEQFF. DNA for the CDR3: TGCAGCGTGCCACCTTTCGCGGGAATGTATGAGCAGTTCTTC.

The sample holds one count of this clone. This chain links TRBV6-2 or TRBV6-3 with TRBJ2-2; D gene unclear. Germline V lookup: CDR1 MNHEY, CDR2 SVGEGT. The germline V and J ends were trimmed by 5 bases and 8 bases, with 3 bases remaining between them. The CDR3 contains 10 residues. The CDR3 DNA reads as TGTGCCAGCAGTCGTGGGGAGCTGTTTTTT. Protein: CASSRGELFF.

The genes are TRBV18 and TRBJ2-7, with D perhaps matching TRBD1 (5 bases). The V end lost 4 bases, the J end lost 2 bases, and 15 bases lay between the germline ends. This CDR3 has 15 residues. The V gene's germline CDR1 is KGHSH and CDR2 LQKENI. CDR3 region: CASSLLPTETYEQYF. CDR3 bases: TGTGCCAGCTCACTACTCCCGACAGAGACCTACGAGCAGTACTTC.

This clone was seen more than once but under ten times. The rearrangement uses TRBV5-4 and TRBJ1-6, with 8 bases identical to TRBD1. The CDR3 sequence is 15 residues long. Unmatched junction bases numbered 8, after V lost 3 bases and J lost 9 bases. Germline V gene sequence: CDR1 SGHNT, CDR2 YYREEE (reference sequence). CDR3 in DNA: TGTGCCAGCAGCTCACAGGGGGAAAGGGGTTCACCCCTCCACTTT. Protein product: CASSSQGERGSPLHF.

V is TRBV9 and J is TRBJ1-6; D unclear. CDR3 size: 15 residues. V was shortened by 3 bases and J by 4 bases, with 11 bases between the two germline ends. Germline V lookup: CDR1 SGDLS, CDR2 YYNGEE. CDR3 DNA: TGTGCCAGCAGCGCGGAGGCAGAATATAATTCACCCCTCCACTTT. It translates to CASSAEAEYNSPLHF.

V and J are TRBV11-3 and TRBJ2-1, with D tentatively TRBD1 (5 bases). The CDR3 extends over 14 amino acids. V was shortened by 7 bases and J by 4 bases, with 14 bases between the two germline ends. Per germline, CDR1 SGHNT and CDR2 YENEEA. CDR3 loop: CASTRDRIYNEQFF. CDR3 nucleotides: TGTGCCAGCACCCGAGACAGAATTTACAATGAGCAGTTCTTC. The full variable domain, in which reference TRBV11-3 and TRBJ2-1 provide the parts outside the CDR3, is EAGVVQSPRYKIIEKKQPVAFWCNPISGHNTLYWYLQNLGQGPELLIRYENEEAVDDSQLPKDRFSAERLKGVDSTLKIQPAELGDSAVYLCASTRDRIYNEQFFGPGTRLTVL.